This paragraph covers one T cell receptor (beta chain) sequence. Its target is not known. The record originates from a study of CD8 T cells in Susac syndrome. Study-wide results and limits: It was acknowledged in the study that the number of individuals who were included in its TCR sequencing and HLA analysis was relatively small.

The ends lost 5 bases at V and 4 bases at J; junction bases unmatched: 8. Germline CDR1 reads SGHKS; CDR2 reads YYEKEE (reference sequence). The CDR3 has 15 residues. An input of roughly 0.45 to 1 ug of RNA was subjected to reverse transcription using random hexamers. One entry per CDR3 protein, called by TCRdb with MiXCR from the immunoSEQ multiplex PCR reads. The sample lists 250,000 or so distinct CDR3 sequences, 93% occurring once. J is TRBJ1-2 and V is TRBV5-5; TRBD1 aligns across 10 bases. This TCR was sampled from a human donor with multiple sclerosis. The sequencing input was CD4+ T cells from PBMCs. DNA for the CDR3: TGTGCCAGCAGAGGGACAGGGGTACGGGGCTATGGCTACACCTTC. Translated, it gives CASRGTGVRGYGYTF.